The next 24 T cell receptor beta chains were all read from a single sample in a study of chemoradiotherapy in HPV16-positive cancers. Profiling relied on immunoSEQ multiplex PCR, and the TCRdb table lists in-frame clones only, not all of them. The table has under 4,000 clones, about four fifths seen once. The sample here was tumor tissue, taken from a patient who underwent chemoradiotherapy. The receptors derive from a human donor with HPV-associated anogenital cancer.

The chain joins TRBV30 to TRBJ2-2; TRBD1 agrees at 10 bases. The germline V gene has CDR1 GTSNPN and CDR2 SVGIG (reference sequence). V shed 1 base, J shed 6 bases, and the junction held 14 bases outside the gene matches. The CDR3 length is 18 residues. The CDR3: CAWSARLFRDRGAGELFF. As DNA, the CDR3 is TGTGCCTGGAGTGCCCGGTTATTCCGGGACAGGGGCGCCGGGGAGCTGTTTTTT.

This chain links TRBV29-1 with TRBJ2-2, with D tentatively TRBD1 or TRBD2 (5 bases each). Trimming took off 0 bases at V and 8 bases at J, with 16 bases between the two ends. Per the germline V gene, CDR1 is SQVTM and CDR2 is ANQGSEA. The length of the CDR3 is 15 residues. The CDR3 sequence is CSVEDGLGAKGELFF. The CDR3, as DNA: TGCAGCGTTGAAGATGGGCTCGGGGCTAAAGGGGAGCTGTTTTTT.

The CDR3 sequence is CAWRVANNYGYTF. The CDR3, as DNA: TGTGCCTGGAGGGTCGCTAATAACTATGGCTACACCTTC. V gene TRBV30 combines with J gene TRBJ1-2; D is unclear. The germline CDR1 and CDR2 sequences are GTSNPN and SVGIG (reference sequence). The germline V and J ends were trimmed by 3 bases and 1 base, with 9 bases remaining between them. The CDR3 consists of 13 residues. The variable domain in full, with the rest retrieved from reference TRBV30 and TRBJ1-2, is SQTIHQWPATLVQPVGSPLSLECTVEGTSNPNLYWYRQAAGRGLQLLFYSVGIGQISSEVPQNLSASRPQDRQFILSSKKLLLSDSGFYLCAWRVANNYGYTFGSGTRLTVV.

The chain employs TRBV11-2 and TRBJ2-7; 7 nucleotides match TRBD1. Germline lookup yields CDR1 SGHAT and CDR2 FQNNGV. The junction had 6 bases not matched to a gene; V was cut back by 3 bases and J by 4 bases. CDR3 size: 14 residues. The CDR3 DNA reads TGTGCCAGCAGCTTCCGGGACAGACGATACGAGCAGTACTTC. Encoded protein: CASSFRDRRYEQYF.

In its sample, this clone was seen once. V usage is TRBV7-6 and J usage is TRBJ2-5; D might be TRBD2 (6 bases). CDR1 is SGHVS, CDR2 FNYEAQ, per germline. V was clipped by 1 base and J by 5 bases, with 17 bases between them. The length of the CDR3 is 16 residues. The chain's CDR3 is CASSLGDLGNGETQYF. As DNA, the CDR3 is TGTGCCAGCAGCTTAGGGGACTTAGGAAATGGGGAGACCCAGTACTTC. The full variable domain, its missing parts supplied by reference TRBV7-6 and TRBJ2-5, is GAGVSQSPRYKVTKRGQDVALRCDPISGHVSLYWYRQALGQGPEFLTYFNYEAQQDKSGLPNDRFSAERPEGSISTLTIQRTEQRDSAMYRCASSLGDLGNGETQYFGPGTRLLVL.

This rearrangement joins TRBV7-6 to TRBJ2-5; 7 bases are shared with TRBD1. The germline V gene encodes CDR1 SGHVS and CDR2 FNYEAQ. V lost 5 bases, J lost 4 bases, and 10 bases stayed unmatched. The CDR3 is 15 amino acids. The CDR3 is CASSRTGSQGETQYF. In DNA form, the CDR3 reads TGTGCCAGCAGCCGGACAGGTAGCCAGGGAGAGACCCAGTACTTC.

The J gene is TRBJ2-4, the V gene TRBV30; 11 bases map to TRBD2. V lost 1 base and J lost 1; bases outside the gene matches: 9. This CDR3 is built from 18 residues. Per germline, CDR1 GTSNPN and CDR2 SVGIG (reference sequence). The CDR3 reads CAWSGGSSGRWAKNIQYF. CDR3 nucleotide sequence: TGTGCCTGGAGTGGAGGTTCTAGCGGGAGGTGGGCCAAAAACATTCAGTACTTC. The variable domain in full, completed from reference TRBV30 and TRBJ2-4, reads SQTIHQWPATLVQPVGSPLSLECTVEGTSNPNLYWYRQAAGRGLQLLFYSVGIGQISSEVPQNLSASRPQDRQFILSSKKLLLSDSGFYLCAWSGGSSGRWAKNIQYFGAGTRLSVL.

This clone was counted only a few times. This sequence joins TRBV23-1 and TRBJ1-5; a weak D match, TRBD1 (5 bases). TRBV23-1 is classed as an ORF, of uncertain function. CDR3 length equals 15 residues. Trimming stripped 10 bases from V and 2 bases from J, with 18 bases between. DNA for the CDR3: TGCGCCACCATCCGAACAGGTTTTTGCAATCAGCCCCAGCATTTT. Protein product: CATIRTGFCNQPQHF.

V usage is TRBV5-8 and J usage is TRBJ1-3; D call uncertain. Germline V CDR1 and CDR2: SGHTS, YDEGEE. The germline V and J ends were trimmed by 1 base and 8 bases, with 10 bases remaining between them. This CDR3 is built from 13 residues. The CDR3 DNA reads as TGTGCCAGCAGCTTGTCAAAGGGTCACACCATATATTTT. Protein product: CASSLSKGHTIYF.

Written as DNA, the CDR3 is TGTGCCAGCAGTTACAGGGGGCCGGGTTACACTGAAGCTTTCTTT. Protein product: CASSYRGPGYTEAFF. The chain links TRBV6-5 to TRBJ1-1; 7 positions match TRBD1. V trimming: 2 bases; J trimming: 3 bases; junction bases outside the gene matches: 6. The CDR3 is 15 residues long. The germline CDR1 and CDR2 sequences are MNHEY and SVGAGI.

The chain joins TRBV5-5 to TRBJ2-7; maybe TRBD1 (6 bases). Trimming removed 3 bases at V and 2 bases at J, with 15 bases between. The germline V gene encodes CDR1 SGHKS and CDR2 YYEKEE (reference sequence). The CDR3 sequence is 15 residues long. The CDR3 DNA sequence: TGTGCCAGCAGCTATGCAGGGGATTTGACCTACGAGCAGTACTTC. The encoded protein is CASSYAGDLTYEQYF.

CDR3 DNA: TGTGCCAGCAGTGCCAATAACGCGGGGCCCCAGCATTTT. Protein: CASSANNAGPQHF. The chain employs TRBV6-1 and TRBJ1-5; D is unclear. The length of the CDR3 is 13 residues. Trimming cost V 4 bases and J 9 bases, with 13 bases left between them. In germline, CDR1 is MNHNS, CDR2 SASEGT.

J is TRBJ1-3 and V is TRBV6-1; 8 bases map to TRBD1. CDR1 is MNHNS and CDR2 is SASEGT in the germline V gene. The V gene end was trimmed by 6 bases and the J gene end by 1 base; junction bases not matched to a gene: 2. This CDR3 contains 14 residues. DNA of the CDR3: TGTGCCAGCAGAGGACAGGGTTCTGGAAACACCATATATTTT. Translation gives CASRGQGSGNTIYF.

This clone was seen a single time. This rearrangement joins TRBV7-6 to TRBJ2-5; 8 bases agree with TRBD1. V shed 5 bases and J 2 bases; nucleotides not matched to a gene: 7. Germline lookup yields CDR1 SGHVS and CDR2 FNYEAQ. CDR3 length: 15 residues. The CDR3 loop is CASSLGTGLQETQYF. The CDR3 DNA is TGTGCCAGCAGCCTGGGGACAGGACTACAAGAGACCCAGTACTTC. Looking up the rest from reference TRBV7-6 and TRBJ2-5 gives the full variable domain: GAGVSQSPRYKVTKRGQDVALRCDPISGHVSLYWYRQALGQGPEFLTYFNYEAQQDKSGLPNDRFSAERPEGSISTLTIQRTEQRDSAMYRCASSLGTGLQETQYFGPGTRLLVL.

The CDR3 sequence: CAWSVGGGYTF. DNA of the CDR3: TGTGCCTGGAGTGTGGGGGGAGGCTACACCTTC. The chain is built from TRBV30 and TRBJ1-2; tentative D call: TRBD1 (5 bases). CDR3 length: 11 residues. V was cut by 0 bases and J by 8 bases, with 7 bases left in between. The germline V gene has CDR1 GTSNPN and CDR2 SVGIG (reference sequence).

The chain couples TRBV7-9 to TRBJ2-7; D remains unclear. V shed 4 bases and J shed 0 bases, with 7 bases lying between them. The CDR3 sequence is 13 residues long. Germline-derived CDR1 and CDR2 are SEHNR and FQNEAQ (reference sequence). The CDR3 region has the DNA TGTGCCAGCAGCTCAGTGAGCTCCTACGAGCAGTACTTC. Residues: CASSSVSSYEQYF.

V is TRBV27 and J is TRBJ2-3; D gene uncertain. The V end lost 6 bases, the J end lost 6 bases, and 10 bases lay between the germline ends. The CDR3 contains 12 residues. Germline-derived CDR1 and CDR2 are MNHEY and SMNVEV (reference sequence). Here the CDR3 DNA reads TGTGCCAGCAGAGGAGTGACGGATACGCAGTATTTT. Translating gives CASRGVTDTQYF.

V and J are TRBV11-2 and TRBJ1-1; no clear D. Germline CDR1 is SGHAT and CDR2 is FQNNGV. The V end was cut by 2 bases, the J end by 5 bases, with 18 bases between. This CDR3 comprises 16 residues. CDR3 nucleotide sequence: TGTGCCAGCAGCTTAAGTGTTACTTCTCCTGAGACTGAAGCTTTCTTT. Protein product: CASSLSVTSPETEAFF.

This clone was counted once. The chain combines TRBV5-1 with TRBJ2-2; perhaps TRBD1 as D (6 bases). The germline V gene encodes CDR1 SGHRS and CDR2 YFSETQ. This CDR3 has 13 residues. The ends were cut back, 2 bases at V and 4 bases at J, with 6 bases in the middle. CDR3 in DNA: TGCGCCAGCAGCTTACAGGGCACCGGGGAGCTGTTTTTT. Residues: CASSLQGTGELFF.

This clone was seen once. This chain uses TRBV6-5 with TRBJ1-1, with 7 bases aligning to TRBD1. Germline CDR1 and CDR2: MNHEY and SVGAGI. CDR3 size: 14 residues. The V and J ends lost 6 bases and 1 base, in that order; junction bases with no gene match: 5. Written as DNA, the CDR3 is TGTGCCAGCAGCCGTGGGGACAGGAACACTGAAGCTTTCTTT. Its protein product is CASSRGDRNTEAFF.

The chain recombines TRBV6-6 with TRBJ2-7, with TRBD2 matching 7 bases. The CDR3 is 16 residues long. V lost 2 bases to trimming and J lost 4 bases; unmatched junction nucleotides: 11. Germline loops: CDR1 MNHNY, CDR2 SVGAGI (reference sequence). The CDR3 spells CASSYSAPGGGYEQYF. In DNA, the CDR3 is TGTGCCAGCAGTTACAGCGCGCCGGGCGGGGGATACGAGCAGTACTTC.

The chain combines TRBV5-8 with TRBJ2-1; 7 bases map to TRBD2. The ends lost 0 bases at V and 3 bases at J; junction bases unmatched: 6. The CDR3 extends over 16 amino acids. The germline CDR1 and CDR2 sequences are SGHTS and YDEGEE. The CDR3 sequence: CASSLAGLEGYNEQFF. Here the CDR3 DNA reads TGTGCCAGCAGCTTGGCCGGACTAGAGGGCTACAATGAGCAGTTCTTC.

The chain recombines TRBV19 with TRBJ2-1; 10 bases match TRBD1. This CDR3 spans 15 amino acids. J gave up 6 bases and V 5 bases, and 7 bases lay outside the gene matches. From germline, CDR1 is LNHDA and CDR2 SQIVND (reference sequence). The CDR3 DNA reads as TGTGCCAGTAGTTCCTCCGGGACAGGGGTCAATGAGCAGTTCTTC. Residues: CASSSSGTGVNEQFF. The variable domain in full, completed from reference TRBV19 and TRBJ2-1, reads DGGITQSPKYLFRKEGQNVTLSCEQNLNHDAMYWYRQDPGQGLRLIYYSQIVNDFQKGDIAEGYSVSREKKESFPLTVTSAQKNPTAFYLCASSSSGTGVNEQFFGPGTRLTVL.

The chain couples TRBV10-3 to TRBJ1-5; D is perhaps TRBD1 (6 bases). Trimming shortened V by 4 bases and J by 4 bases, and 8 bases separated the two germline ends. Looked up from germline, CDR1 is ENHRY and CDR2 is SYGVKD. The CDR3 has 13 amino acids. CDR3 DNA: TGTGCCATCAGTGGGCAGGGGAATCAGCCCCAGCATTTT. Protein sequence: CAISGQGNQPQHF.